The TCR beta chain described here comes from a study of blood T cell repertoires in COVID-19. Turning to the study itself: Sample material is recorded as cDNA or gDNA derived from T cells, B-cell-depleted T cells, or PBMCs.

Germline V gives CDR1 MNHEY, CDR2 SVGAGI. V gave up 0 bases and J gave up 3 bases, with 9 bases separating them. The CDR3 extends over 14 amino acids. The table came from immunoSEQ multiplex PCR; TCRdb's copy has only in-frame clones and leaves some out. The table lists about 83,000 clones, roughly nine tenths of them singletons. Input material: peripheral blood. The sequence was obtained from a man aged 60 to 69 with acute or convalescent COVID-19. The chain is built from TRBV6-5 and TRBJ2-7; a weak D match, TRBD1 (5 bases). Here the CDR3 reads CASSYSDIDYEQYF. CDR3 nucleotide sequence: TGTGCCAGCAGTTACTCGGACATAGACTACGAGCAGTACTTC.